A single sample gave rise to the 29 T cell receptor beta chains below, sequenced in a study of blood T cell repertoires in COVID-19. The data were produced by immunoSEQ multiplex PCR, yet TCRdb's version contains in-frame clones alone and is incomplete. Here the sample spans about 29,000 clones, 89% being singletons. The sample comprised peripheral blood. These receptors all come from a human donor in a cohort sampled during active COVID-19.

This chain links TRBV6-6 with TRBJ1-2; the D gene is possibly TRBD1 (5 bases). In germline, CDR1 is MNHNY, CDR2 SVGAGI (reference sequence). Trimming cost V 2 bases and J 1 base, with 8 bases left between them. This CDR3 region has 14 residues. The CDR3 sequence: CASSYDSFNYGYTF. DNA of the CDR3: TGTGCCAGCAGTTACGACAGTTTTAACTATGGCTACACCTTC.

This clone was counted a single time. The J gene is TRBJ1-4, the V gene TRBV6-5; 7 nucleotides line up with TRBD1. The CDR3 contains 13 residues. The V gene's germline CDR1 is MNHEY and CDR2 SVGAGI. The J segment lost 8 bases and the V segment lost 6 bases, leaving 6 bases of the junction unmatched. CDR3 nucleotide sequence: TGTGCCAGCAGAGGGACAGTAGACGAAAAACTGTTTTTT. Translating gives CASRGTVDEKLFF.

This clone was observed once. The CDR3 DNA follows: TGTGCCAGCAGTGAATCCGAGAATCAGCCCCAGCATTTT. It yields the protein CASSESENQPQHF. The chain combines TRBV2 with TRBJ1-5, with D unclear. CDR3 length: 13 residues. Trimming stripped 2 bases from V and 4 bases from J, with 6 bases between. CDR1 is SNHLY, CDR2 FYNNEI, per germline.

This clone is a singleton in its sample. This chain joins TRBV6-5 and TRBJ1-6; 10 positions agree with TRBD1. The germline gives CDR1 MNHEY, CDR2 SVGAGI. The CDR3 runs 14 residues. V was pared by 7 bases and J by 10 bases, with 7 bases of the junction left unmatched. The CDR3 bases are TGTGCCAGCACACCCGGGACAGGGGTCTCACCCCTCCACTTT. As protein: CASTPGTGVSPLHF.

This rearrangement joins TRBV3-1 (or the pseudogene TRBV3-2) to TRBJ2-1; 8 bases align to TRBD1. This CDR3 is built from 14 residues. Germline V gene lookup returns CDR1 LGHDT and CDR2 YNNKEL (reference sequence). With V trimmed by 4 bases and J by 8 bases, 7 bases remained unmatched. As DNA, the CDR3 is TGTGCCAGCAGCCCACAACAGGGGGTTTATGAGCAGTTCTTC. It encodes CASSPQQGVYEQFF.

This clone was counted a single time. The V call is TRBV7-2, the J call TRBJ2-5, with 14 positions matching TRBD2. Trimming cost V 5 bases and J 5 bases; bases outside gene matches: 7. Germline-derived CDR1 and CDR2 are SGHTA and FQGNSA. The CDR3 runs to 16 residues. CDR3 sequence reads: CASSPRTSGGWETQYF. The CDR3 nucleotides read TGTGCCAGCAGCCCCCGGACTAGCGGGGGGTGGGAGACCCAGTACTTC. The whole variable domain, filled in from reference TRBV7-2 and TRBJ2-5, reads GAGVSQSPSNKVTEKGKDVELRCDPISGHTALYWYRQSLGQGLEFLIYFQGNSAPDKSGLPSDRFSAERTGGSVSTLTIQRTQQEDSAVYLCASSPRTSGGWETQYFGPGTRLLVL.

V usage is TRBV3-1 (or the pseudogene TRBV3-2) and J usage is TRBJ1-6; possibly TRBD1 for D (6 bases). Deletions cut 6 bases from V and 7 bases from J, with 13 bases between. CDR3 size: 14 residues. The germline V gene encodes CDR1 LGHDT and CDR2 YNNKEL (reference sequence). CDR3 sequence reads: CASRIGQFNSPLHF. Here the CDR3 DNA reads TGTGCCAGCAGAATCGGACAGTTCAATTCACCCCTCCACTTT.

The J gene is TRBJ1-6, the V gene TRBV6-5; D might be TRBD1 (5 bases). Germline V gene sequence: CDR1 MNHEY, CDR2 SVGAGI. The V end was cut by 0 bases, the J end by 9 bases, with 15 bases between. The length of the CDR3 is 16 residues. The DNA for the CDR3 is TGTGCCAGCAGTTACTCGGTGGGGGGGGAAGGTTCACCCCTCCACTTT. It yields the protein CASSYSVGGEGSPLHF.

The chain has TRBV6-2 or TRBV6-3 and TRBJ2-1; 7 bases are shared with TRBD1. The germline CDR1 and CDR2 sequences are MNHEY and SVGEGT. The length of the CDR3 is 14 residues. Germline trimming cut 2 bases from V and 12 bases from J; bases unmatched to any gene: 10. The CDR3 here is CASSYGNRGAAQFF. CDR3 nucleotide sequence: TGTGCCAGCAGTTACGGGAACAGGGGCGCCGCGCAGTTCTTC.

The chain links TRBV6-5 to TRBJ1-6; D is undetermined. Trimming stripped 4 bases from V and 0 bases from J, with 7 bases between. In germline, CDR1 is MNHEY, CDR2 SVGAGI. CDR3 length equals 15 residues. In DNA, the CDR3 is TGTGCCAGCAGTTCCGCGAACTCCTATAATTCACCCCTCCACTTT. Translation: CASSSANSYNSPLHF.

The CDR3 nucleotides are TGTGCCAGCAGCCCGCGGGGGAACACCGGGGAGCTGTTTTTT. Translated: CASSPRGNTGELFF. The rearrangement links TRBV3-1 (or the pseudogene TRBV3-2) to TRBJ2-2; maybe TRBD2 (6 bases). Germline CDR1 reads LGHDT; CDR2 reads YNNKEL (reference sequence). Deletions cut 4 bases from V and 1 base from J, with 7 bases between. The CDR3 totals 14 residues.

CDR3 amino acids: CASHGGGGASNYGYTF. CDR3 DNA sequence: TGTGCCAGCCACGGTGGAGGGGGCGCTTCTAACTATGGCTACACCTTC. The rearrangement uses TRBV5-5 and TRBJ1-2; 7 nucleotides agree with TRBD1. CDR3 size: 16 residues. The J segment lost 0 bases and the V segment lost 7 bases, leaving 12 bases of the junction unmatched. Germline CDR1 SGHKS, CDR2 YYEKEE (reference sequence). Filled out from reference TRBV5-5 and TRBJ1-2, the complete variable domain reads DAGVTQSPTHLIKTRGQQVTLRCSPISGHKSVSWYQQVLGQGPQFIFQYYEKEERGRGNFPDRFSARQFPNYSSELNVNALLLGDSALYLCASHGGGGASNYGYTFGSGTRLTVV.

This clone was seen just once. The genes are TRBV5-6 and TRBJ1-5; D uncertain. Germline V lookup: CDR1 SGHDT, CDR2 YYEEEE. V shed 4 bases and J shed 5 bases, with 16 bases lying between them. There are 15 residues in the CDR3. In DNA form, the CDR3 reads TGTGCCAGCAGCCAATGGGCCGACATAGATCAGCCCCAGCATTTT. Its protein product is CASSQWADIDQPQHF.

The rearrangement uses TRBV19 and TRBJ1-1; TRBD1 matches at 8 bases. The CDR3 runs to 14 residues. Per germline, CDR1 LNHDA and CDR2 SQIVND (reference sequence). Trimming removed 7 bases from V and 0 bases from J; junction bases left unmatched: 4. The CDR3 sequence is CASTWTGMNTEAFF. CDR3 sequence (DNA): TGTGCCAGTACCTGGACAGGGATGAACACTGAAGCTTTCTTT. The variable domain in full, with the rest retrieved from reference TRBV19 and TRBJ1-1, is DGGITQSPKYLFRKEGQNVTLSCEQNLNHDAMYWYRQDPGQGLRLIYYSQIVNDFQKGDIAEGYSVSREKKESFPLTVTSAQKNPTAFYLCASTWTGMNTEAFFGQGTRLTVV.

About this clone: Other DNA variants within this sample encode the same CDR3. This chain links TRBV7-9 with TRBJ1-5; 8 bases fit TRBD1. The germline CDR1 and CDR2 sequences are SEHNR and FQNEAQ (reference sequence). The CDR3 length is 14 residues. The V gene end was trimmed by 5 bases and the J gene end by 6 bases; junction bases not matched to a gene: 6. The CDR3 reads CASSVQGVGQPQHF. In nucleotides, the CDR3 is TGTGCCAGCAGCGTACAGGGGGTGGGTCAGCCCCAGCATTTT.

J is TRBJ2-5 and V is TRBV21-1; TRBD2 was called by the table and not checked on the DNA. TRBV21-1 is designated a pseudogene. The CDR3 consists of 16 residues. The DNA for the CDR3 is TGTGCCAGCAAAATGACTAGCGGGGGGGGAAAAGAGACCCAGTACTTC. This gives the protein CASKMTSGGGKETQYF.

This chain uses TRBV7-2 with TRBJ2-2; tentatively, D is TRBD2 (7 bases). The V gene's germline CDR1 is SGHTA and CDR2 FQGNSA. V lost 5 bases and J lost 6, with 22 bases in between. The CDR3 contains 17 residues. As DNA, the CDR3 is TGTGCCAGCAGCACAAAACAGGGACTACCCGGGGCCGGGGAGCTGTTTTTT. It yields the protein CASSTKQGLPGAGELFF.

The chain uses TRBV19 and TRBJ2-3, with 11 bases that match TRBD2. The germline V gene has CDR1 LNHDA and CDR2 SQIVND (reference sequence). The CDR3 has 18 amino acids. Unmatched junction bases numbered 10, after V lost 5 bases and J lost 0 bases. The CDR3 DNA is TGTGCCAGTAGTCTTGAGGGACTAGCGGTTGCTAGCACAGATACGCAGTATTTT. This codes for CASSLEGLAVASTDTQYF.

The CDR3 bases are TGTGCCACCAGCAGAGGTCGGGGATCGGGACAGCCCCAGCATTTT. Translation: CATSRGRGSGQPQHF. This chain connects TRBV15 to TRBJ1-5; no firm D call. Trimming shortened V by 1 base and J by 7 bases, and 14 bases separated the two germline ends. Germline loops: CDR1 LNHNV, CDR2 YYDKDF (reference sequence). The CDR3 has 15 amino acids. The full variable domain, completed using reference TRBV15 and TRBJ1-5, is DAMVIQNPRYQVTQFGKPVTLSCSQTLNHNVMYWYQQKSSQAPKLLFHYYDKDFNNEADTPDNFQSRRPNTSFCFLDIRSPGLGDTAMYLCATSRGRGSGQPQHFGDGTRLSIL.

This clone was found once. The J gene is TRBJ2-5, the V gene TRBV5-1; D may be TRBD2 (6 bases). Germline CDR1 reads SGHRS; CDR2 reads YFSETQ. The CDR3 covers 16 residues. V was clipped by 4 bases and J by 5 bases, with 21 bases between them. CDR3 coding DNA: TGCGCCAGCAGCCCATCCGGGACTCTATCCTCGGAGACCCAGTACTTC. It specifies CASSPSGTLSSETQYF.

The chain has TRBV4-2 and TRBJ1-6; D ambiguous. Between the trimmed V and J ends, which lost 0 bases and 8 bases, there was a span of 8 bases. Germline V lookup: CDR1 LGHNA, CDR2 YNFKEQ. CDR3 length equals 14 residues. This CDR3 is CASSQDLLDSPLHF. Here the CDR3 DNA reads TGTGCCAGCAGCCAAGACCTATTAGATTCACCCCTCCACTTT.

The chain employs TRBV6-5 and TRBJ1-5; maybe TRBD1 (6 bases). Germline V gene sequence: CDR1 MNHEY, CDR2 SVGAGI. Trimming took 7 bases from V and 8 from J, leaving 18 bases between them. CDR3 length equals 14 residues. This chain's CDR3 is CASTAGVGAEPQHF. The CDR3 nucleotides are TGTGCCAGCACCGCGGGGGTGGGGGCAGAGCCCCAGCATTTT.

This CDR3 is CASMTRSGGYTF. The CDR3, as DNA: TGTGCCAGCATGACAAGAAGCGGTGGCTACACCTTC. This chain connects TRBV25-1 to TRBJ1-2; D gene uncertain. The CDR3 extends over 12 amino acids. V dropped 7 bases and J dropped 7 bases, with 13 bases sitting between them. CDR1 and CDR2 from the germline V gene are MGHDK and SYGVNS.

V gene TRBV4-1 combines with J gene TRBJ1-4, with a weak D call TRBD1 (5 bases). This CDR3 contains 14 residues. Germline V CDR1 and CDR2: MGHRA, YSYEKL. Trimming removed 1 base at V and 8 bases at J, with 11 bases between. DNA for the CDR3: TGCGCCAGCAGCCAAGGCGGGGGGTACGAAAAACTGTTTTTT. Residues: CASSQGGGYEKLFF.

This chain uses TRBV12-3 or TRBV12-4 with TRBJ2-5, with 7 bases matching TRBD1. Trimming removed 6 bases from V and 3 bases from J; junction bases left unmatched: 4. This CDR3 has 13 residues. The CDR3 region has the DNA TGTGCCAGCAGGCGAACAGGGGAAGAGACCCAGTACTTC. Protein product: CASRRTGEETQYF.

The CDR3 DNA reads TGCGCCAGCAGCTTGGTTAGCGGGGGGTCCTACGAGCAGTACTTC. This sequence encodes CASSLVSGGSYEQYF. The rearrangement links TRBV5-1 to TRBJ2-7, with 10 bases that match TRBD2. The germline V gene encodes CDR1 SGHRS and CDR2 YFSETQ. The junction had 1 base not matched to a gene; V was cut back by 0 bases and J by 1 base. This CDR3 has 15 residues.

The V and J genes are TRBV30 and TRBJ2-6, with a possible D match to TRBD1 (6 bases). This CDR3 is 17 amino acids long. Trimming shortened V by 0 bases and J by 0 bases, and 12 bases separated the two germline ends. Germline V gives CDR1 GTSNPN, CDR2 SVGIG (reference sequence). The CDR3 is CAWSVSGRGSGANVLTF. CDR3 nucleotide sequence: TGTGCCTGGAGTGTATCGGGCAGGGGCTCTGGGGCCAACGTCCTGACTTTC.

By frequency in the sample, this clone is large. The chain is built from TRBV7-6 and TRBJ2-1; 8 nucleotides align to TRBD1. The CDR3 runs to 16 residues. With 4 bases clipped from V and 5 bases from J, the junction kept 10 bases outside the gene matches. Germline assignment: CDR1 SGHVS and CDR2 FNYEAQ. The CDR3: CASSSLEGQENNEQFF. The DNA of the CDR3 is TGTGCCAGCAGCTCCCTGGAGGGACAGGAAAACAATGAGCAGTTCTTC.

The chain employs TRBV19 and TRBJ1-5, with D tentatively TRBD1 (6 bases). Germline assignment: CDR1 LNHDA and CDR2 SQIVND (reference sequence). CDR3 length: 15 residues. The V end was cut by 3 bases, the J end by 1 base, with 10 bases between. The chain's CDR3 is CASSISGQSNQPQHF. In nucleotides, the CDR3 is TGTGCCAGTAGTATCAGTGGACAGAGCAATCAGCCCCAGCATTTT.